The sequence of this T cell receptor beta chain was determined in a study of lymphopenia after photon versus proton radiotherapy. The method was immunoSEQ multiplex PCR; TCRdb's version includes in-frame clones alone and lacks a portion of them. The data hold 35,000 to 45,000 clones, with under 85% observed a single time. Germline CDR1 is PRHDT and CDR2 is FYEKMQ (reference sequence). The CDR3 sequence is 16 residues long. Deletions cut 0 bases from V and 0 bases from J, with 9 bases between. General study findings and limits: In patients who died, overall survival fell as post-nadir TCR diversity dropped more. Proton therapy kept repertoires fairly stable, unlike photons, which gained effector/memory cells. Oligoclonal CD8+ Temra expansion after nadir drove photon patients' diversity drop.

A remark on this clone: Its target is unknown.

The TCR sequence derives from a woman in her sixties or seventies with pancreatic cancer. The starting material was peripheral blood, obtained from a patient treated with proton-based radiotherapy. The chain couples TRBV13 to TRBJ1-3, with D hard to call. The CDR3 nucleotides are TGTGCCAGCAGCTTAGGTCACCGAAACTCTGGAAACACCATATATTTT. This encodes CASSLGHRNSGNTIYF.